This T cell receptor (beta chain) came from a study of STAT5B mutations in CD4+ large granular lymphocyte leukemia. Profiled with immunoSEQ multiplex PCR; TCRdb holds only in-frame clones, not every one. The sample includes 40,000 or so clones, around 72% of them seen just once. A word on this clone: Other DNA sequences in this sample translate to the same CDR3.

Source material: CD4+ T cells from blood buffy coats. The source of this sequence is a human donor in good health.

CDR3 protein: CASSRLGSTDTQYF. Written as DNA, the CDR3 is TGTGCCAGCAGCCGTCTGGGGAGCACAGATACGCAGTATTTT. The gene calls are TRBV7-2 and TRBJ2-3; no clear D. The CDR3 is 14 residues long. V lost 5 bases and J 0 bases, leaving 9 bases between the germline ends. Germline CDR1 SGHTA, CDR2 FQGNSA. The whole variable domain, filled in from reference TRBV7-2 and TRBJ2-3, reads GAGVSQSPSNKVTEKGKDVELRCDPISGHTALYWYRQSLGQGLEFLIYFQGNSAPDKSGLPSDRFSAERTGGSVSTLTIQRTQQEDSAVYLCASSRLGSTDTQYFGPGTRLTVL.